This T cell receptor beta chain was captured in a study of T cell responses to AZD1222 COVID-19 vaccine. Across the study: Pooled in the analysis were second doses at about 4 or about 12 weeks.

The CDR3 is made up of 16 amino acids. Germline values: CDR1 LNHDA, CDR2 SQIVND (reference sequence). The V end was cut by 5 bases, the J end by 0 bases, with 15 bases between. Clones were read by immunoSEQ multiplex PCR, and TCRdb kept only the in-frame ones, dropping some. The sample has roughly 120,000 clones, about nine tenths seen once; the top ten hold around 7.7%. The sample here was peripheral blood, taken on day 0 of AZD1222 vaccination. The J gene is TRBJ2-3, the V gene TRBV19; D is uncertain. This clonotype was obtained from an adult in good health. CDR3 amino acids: CASSPPRAGSTDTQYF. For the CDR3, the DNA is TGTGCCAGTAGTCCCCCCCGGGCCGGGAGCACAGATACGCAGTATTTT. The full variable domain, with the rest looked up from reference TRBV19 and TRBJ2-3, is DGGITQSPKYLFRKEGQNVTLSCEQNLNHDAMYWYRQDPGQGLRLIYYSQIVNDFQKGDIAEGYSVSREKKESFPLTVTSAQKNPTAFYLCASSPPRAGSTDTQYFGPGTRLTVL.